This T cell receptor beta chain derives from a study of blood T cell repertoires in COVID-19. Study-wide context: Samples taken during acute and convalescent COVID-19 were collected in the United States, Italy and Spain. In each case, the material was cDNA or gDNA derived from T cells, B-cell-depleted T cells, or PBMCs.

Trimming took 5 bases from V and 1 from J, leaving 13 bases between them. Germline V gene lookup returns CDR1 MDHEN and CDR2 SYDVKM. The CDR3 sequence is 15 residues long. Only in-frame clones appear in the TCRdb table, and some are missing; sequencing was by immunoSEQ multiplex PCR. This sample has about 200,000 clones, with around 80% found just once. The sequencing sample was made of peripheral blood. The rearrangement links TRBV28 to TRBJ2-3; D gene uncertain. The sequence came from a woman older than 75 with active or convalescent COVID-19. CDR3 residues: CASSIPGSRTDTQYF. Here the CDR3 DNA reads TGTGCCAGCAGTATTCCCGGGTCCCGCACAGATACGCAGTATTTT.